Below, one T cell receptor (beta chain) is given with its context. Its antigen is not yet known. No base-level quality is on record; no much larger clone is a single base apart. These data are taken from a study of Ad26.COV2.S vaccination and SARS-CoV-2 variants (dated by TCRdb to the early 2020s). General notes on the study: Donors in the vaccine arm were drawn from COV1001, a multicentre, randomized, double-blind, placebo-controlled phase I-IIa trial testing Ad26.COV2.S in healthy adults. Dosing of Ad26.COV2.S was intramuscular, at either 5x10^10 or 1x10^11 viral particles, delivered as one shot or as two shots spaced 56 days apart. TCRbeta repertoire sequencing served as the tool for gauging how specific and how broad the SARS-CoV-2-reactive T cell receptors were following Ad26.COV2.S vaccination. The TCR-sequenced set comprised about 30 samples: approximately 19 Ad26.COV2.S vaccine recipients, 5 placebo recipients and 8 SARS-CoV-2 convalescent individuals. Participants in the trial were split at random into five groups of five each, receiving low-dose or high-dose Ad26.COV2.S once or twice, or else placebo on both occasions. Investigators remained blinded to trial group allocation during experiments and outcome assessment. The investigation overall reported the following: According to the authors, total T cell responses may have been underestimated by the TCR breadth and depth analyses. Vaccine and placebo recipients had similar non-spike TCR breadth, a finding consistent with the vaccine containing only spike. Substantial breadth of spike-specific CD8+ and CD4+ T cell responses was reported after vaccination. The study lacked the statistical power to compare responses across vaccine doses or regimens. Spike-specific TCR breadth was higher in Ad26.COV2.S recipients than in placebo recipients (P = 0.0014).

The immunoSEQ Assay was used to sequence TCRbeta CDR3 regions. After extraction, genomic DNA underwent amplification by bias-controlled multiplex PCR, followed by high-throughput sequencing. As for the authors' bioinformatics: To quantify the absolute abundance of every unique TCRbeta CDR3 region, sequences were collapsed and filtered. T cell fraction was estimated by normalizing TCRbeta template counts to usable DNA, with usable DNA measured through amplification of reference genes found in all nucleated cells. Repertoire TCRs were annotated as SARS-CoV-2-specific by exact matching of V gene, CDR3 amino acid sequence and J gene to a known reactive TCR set. The reference SARS-CoV-2 TCR set came from MIRA and was filtered for enrichment in COVID-19-positive ImmuneCODE repertoires, removing public or cross-reactive TCRs. Drawing on the MIRA antigens, annotated TCRs were analysed further at the level of specific ORF or position within ORF. Breadth was defined as annotated unique rearrangements over total unique productive rearrangements; depth was the summed frequency of those rearrangements. Two-sided Wilcoxon rank-sum tests were applied when comparing TCR breadth between groups. TCRdb re-hosts the immuneACCESS table, in-frame sequences only. Its copies lack some clones; in the studies checked, an unresolved V gene accounts for under half of them, and the cause for the rest is not known. V and J calls and clone size are as listed in that table; D and trimming were resolved from the DNA. The sample table shows 200,000 to 250,000 clones, and roughly 88% are seen once. The ten largest clones represent around 10% of the sample.

The label giving this sample's treatment or condition can be read as: roughly 18 received Ad26.COV2.S at low or high dose, single or two shots; 5 received placebo; per-sample allocation not given. For vaccine and placebo recipients, repertoires were sequenced using samples collected on day 63 after the first injection. Between 29 July and 7 August 2020, Cohort 1b enrolled 20 to 30 adults aged 18-55 years at one site in Boston, USA. Ad26.COV2.S consisted of a replication-incompetent adenovirus type 26 vector by which a prefusion-stabilized SARS-CoV-2 spike protein from the original Wuhan strain was expressed. Trimming removed 1 base from V and 2 bases from J; the gene matches leave 5 bases unexplained. The CDR3, from cysteine to phenylalanine, totals 15 residues. Left in the record is the CDR3 DNA by itself, 45 bases read in frame from the first base. CDR1 and CDR2, looked up from the germline V gene (reference sequence), are GTSNPN and SVGIG.

The TCR comes from a person between 18 and 59 years old who received the Ad26.COV2.S COVID-19 vaccine or a placebo. This chain is built from TRBV30 and TRBJ1-3, with 7 bases aligning to TRBD1. The sample here was peripheral blood, taken in a trial of Ad26.COV2.S vaccine versus placebo. The CDR3 reads CAWSEPTGAGNTIYF. The DNA sequence is TGTGCCTGGAGTGAACCAACAGGGGCTGGAAACACCATATATTTT.